A selection of T cell receptor beta chains follows, all from one sample in a study of regulatory T cells in long-lasting Graves disease. MiXCR, applied by TCRdb to the multiplex PCR reads, yields one record per CDR3 protein. The data contain some 500,000 distinct CDR3 sequences, around 16% of them singletons. The same sample was also used in a study of T cells in Graves' hyperthyroidism and ophthalmopathy.

The source was peripheral blood mononuclear cells (PBMCs), collected at new diagnosis, from a patient treated with antithyroid drugs. These receptors originate from a woman aged 35-65 years with Graves disease. Both conserved end residues are part of each CDR3. Fields, in order: D gene, clone size, J gene, V gene, CDR3 protein, CDR3 DNA. A D gene is named only where the DNA matches it firmly. Expanded clones get a size class; other rows say once, few or many, or leave the size out.

. | . | TRBJ2-1 | TRBV11-2 | CASSLVDGEQFF | TGTGCCAGCAGCTTAGTTGATGGTGAGCAGTTCTTC
. | few | TRBJ1-2 | TRBV30 | CAWRGVRPGGDGYTF | TGTGCCTGGAGGGGGGTACGGCCCGGGGGGGATGGCTACACCTTC
. | . | TRBJ2-2 | TRBV7-2 | CASSPPRPGGELFF | TGTGCCAGCAGCCCCCCCCGGCCAGGCGGGGAGCTGTTTTTT
. | many | TRBJ2-3 | TRBV12-5 | CASGYTDSRGLTDTQYF | TGTGCTAGTGGTTACACGGACTCCAGAGGCCTCACAGATACGCAGTATTTT
. | many | TRBJ1-5 | TRBV7-8 | CASSLEDRLNQPQHF | TGTGCCAGCAGCTTAGAGGACAGACTCAATCAGCCCCAGCATTTT
. | many | TRBJ2-7 | TRBV6-1 | CASSPRREGDYEQYF | TGTGCCAGCAGTCCCCGACGTGAGGGTGATTACGAGCAGTACTTC
TRBD1 | . | TRBJ1-1 | TRBV12-3/TRBV12-4 | CASSLRGGTNTEAFF | TGTGCCAGCAGTTTGAGAGGGGGCACGAACACTGAAGCTTTCTTT
. | many | TRBJ1-5 | TRBV2 | CASTLDMSSNQPQHF | TGTGCCAGCACCTTGGACATGAGTAGCAATCAGCCCCAGCATTTT
. | many | TRBJ1-1 | TRBV2 | CASRREGLHEAFF | TGTGCCAGCAGGCGGGAGGGACTGCATGAAGCTTTCTTT
. | few | TRBJ1-5 | TRBV9 | CASSPAGEFNQPQHF | TGTGCCAGCAGCCCTGCGGGTGAGTTCAATCAGCCCCAGCATTTT
TRBD1 | many | TRBJ1-3 | TRBV7-8 | CASSSGGNTGNTIYF | TGTGCCAGCAGCTCAGGGGGCAATACAGGAAACACCATATATTTT
. | few | TRBJ2-1 | TRBV9 | CASGDLAYNEQFF | TGTGCCAGCGGAGATCTTGCTTACAATGAGCAGTTCTTC
TRBD1 | few | TRBJ2-1 | TRBV18 | CASSPKGTGITLNAYNEQFF | TGTGCCAGCTCACCAAAAGGGACAGGGATTACCCTAAACGCCTACAATGAGCAGTTCTTC
TRBD1 | . | TRBJ2-7 | TRBV20-1 | CSATQGSDYEQYF | TGCAGTGCTACACAGGGGTCCGACTACGAGCAGTACTTC
. | many | TRBJ2-3 | TRBV2 | CASSRQENTDTQYF | TGTGCCAGCAGTAGACAGGAGAATACAGATACGCAGTATTTT
. | few | TRBJ2-7 | TRBV30 | CAWSAQGGAMPGHF | TGTGCCTGGAGTGCCCAGGGGGGGGCCATGCCGGGTCACTTC
. | . | TRBJ2-3 | TRBV19 | CASSTLNWAGSYERYF | TGTGCCAGTAGTACCCTCAACTGGGCGGGCTCCTACGAGCGGTACTTC
TRBD2 | many | TRBJ2-5 | TRBV6-1 | CASSEGIWGEGLETQYF | TGTGCCAGCAGTGAAGGGATTTGGGGGGAGGGGCTGGAGACCCAGTACTTC
. | many | TRBJ1-5 | TRBV18 | CASSPGINSNQPQHF | TGTGCCAGCTCACCAGGCATTAATAGCAATCAGCCCCAGCATTTT
. | . | TRBJ2-3 | TRBV25-1 | CASSAEGWTDTQYF | TGTGCCAGCAGTGCGGAGGGTTGGACAGATACGCAGTATTTT
. | many | TRBJ1-5 | TRBV5-1 | CASSLVPEVDQPQHF | TGCGCCAGCAGCCTGGTTCCGGAGGTGGATCAGCCCCAGCATTTT
. | many | TRBJ1-2 | TRBV9 | CASSVGTDGYTF | TGTGCCAGCAGCGTAGGTACAGACGGCTACACCTTC
. | many | TRBJ1-1 | TRBV20-1 | CSAPAPPMNTEAFF | TGCAGTGCGCCCGCCCCGCCAATGAACACTGAAGCTTTCTTT
TRBD1 | many | TRBJ2-1 | TRBV11-3 | CASSLGGRNEQFF | TGTGCCAGCAGCCTAGGGGGCCGGAATGAGCAGTTCTTC
. | . | TRBJ2-1 | TRBV4-1 | CASSITGDNEQFF | TGCGCCAGCAGCATTACGGGGGACAATGAGCAGTTCTTC
TRBD2 | once | TRBJ2-5 | TRBV19 | CASSIARLAAKQETQYF | TGTGCCAGTAGTATCGCCCGGCTAGCGGCGAAACAAGAGACCCAGTACTTC
. | few | TRBJ1-5 | TRBV10-2 | CATTGTIAVGPQHF | TGCGCCACCACCGGGACAATCGCGGTAGGGCCCCAGCATTTT
. | few | TRBJ1-3 | TRBV6-2/TRBV6-3 | CASSKQGSGNTIYF | TGTGCCAGCAGTAAGCAGGGTTCTGGAAACACCATATATTTT
. | . | TRBJ2-1 | TRBV20-1 | CSAIGGGRNSYNEQFF | TGCAGTGCTATAGGCGGAGGCCGCAATTCCTACAATGAGCAGTTCTTC
. | many | TRBJ1-5 | TRBV12-3/TRBV12-4 | CASSLGGTQPQHF | TGTGCCAGCAGCTTAGGGGGAACTCAGCCCCAGCATTTT
TRBD2 | many | TRBJ2-3 | TRBV6-2/TRBV6-3 | CASSGPSGGSTDTQYF | TGTGCCAGCAGTGGCCCTAGCGGGGGGAGCACAGATACGCAGTATTTT
. | many | TRBJ2-1 | TRBV28 | CASSQASSYNEQFF | TGTGCCAGCAGCCAAGCCAGCTCCTACAATGAGCAGTTCTTC
. | many | TRBJ2-7 | TRBV9 | CASSPWGPITYEQYF | TGTGCCAGCAGCCCTTGGGGGCCCATAACCTACGAGCAGTACTTC
. | many | TRBJ2-1 | TRBV3-1 | CASSQAGSGNEQFF | TGTGCCAGCAGCCAAGCTGGATCAGGAAATGAGCAGTTCTTC
. | . | TRBJ1-2 | TRBV2 | CASSEVVGGLGYTF | TGTGCCAGCAGTGAAGTAGTGGGAGGGCTTGGCTACACCTTC
TRBD1 | many | TRBJ1-6 | TRBV2 | CASSDLLGQASGSPLHF | TGTGCCAGCAGTGATTTATTGGGACAGGCCTCAGGATCACCCCTCCACTTT
TRBD1 | many | TRBJ1-1 | TRBV12-3/TRBV12-4 | CASSQQGAGTEAFF | TGTGCCAGCAGTCAACAGGGGGCGGGAACTGAAGCTTTCTTT
. | . | TRBJ2-5 | TRBV5-1 | CASSLVGEGAQYF | TGCGCCAGCAGCTTGGTCGGAGAGGGGGCCCAGTACTTC
. | many | TRBJ1-2 | TRBV5-4 | CASSWATGRYGYTF | TGTGCCAGCAGCTGGGCTACAGGGAGGTATGGCTACACCTTC
. | many | TRBJ2-5 | TRBV11-3 | CASSLDASLETQYF | TGTGCCAGCAGCTTAGATGCTAGCTTAGAGACCCAGTACTTC
. | few | TRBJ2-5 | TRBV28 | CASRISKETQYF | TGTGCCAGCAGGATTTCAAAAGAGACCCAGTACTTC
TRBD2 | many | TRBJ2-1 | TRBV7-9 | CASSLVWGLALNEQFF | TGTGCCAGCAGCTTAGTTTGGGGACTAGCGCTCAATGAGCAGTTCTTC
. | many | TRBJ2-6 | TRBV6-1 | CASSPTGLSGANVLTF | TGTGCCAGCAGCCCTACAGGCTTATCTGGGGCCAACGTCCTGACTTTC
. | few | TRBJ2-7 | TRBV11-2 | CASSLDRGHYEQYF | TGTGCCAGCAGCTTAGACAGGGGACACTACGAGCAGTACTTC
TRBD1 | few | TRBJ1-4 | TRBV10-3 | CAIWTGQVGEKLFF | TGTGCCATTTGGACAGGCCAAGTGGGTGAAAAACTGTTTTTT
. | . | TRBJ2-1 | TRBV20-1 | CSARKAVSSYNEQFF | TGCAGTGCTAGAAAAGCGGTAAGCTCCTACAATGAGCAGTTCTTC
. | few | TRBJ2-2 | TRBV20-1 | CSARDLDTGELFF | TGCAGTGCTAGAGATCTCGACACCGGGGAGCTGTTTTTT
. | few | TRBJ1-2 | TRBV2 | CGSTTGPTGGYTF | TGTGGCAGTACGACAGGCCCTACGGGTGGCTACACCTTC
. | many | TRBJ2-7 | TRBV20-1 | CSASKDEQYF | TGCAGTGCAAGCAAGGACGAGCAGTACTTC
TRBD1 | few | TRBJ1-1 | TRBV2 | CASTLRDRYLGTEAFF | TGTGCCAGCACCCTGCGGGACAGGTACTTGGGCACTGAAGCTTTCTTT
. | few | TRBJ1-4 | TRBV6-1 | CASSTVDEKLFF | TGTGCCAGCAGTACAGTGGATGAAAAACTGTTTTTT
TRBD2 | many | TRBJ2-3 | TRBV2 | CASSGGGHRTDTQYF | TGTGCCAGCTCAGGCGGGGGGCATAGGACAGATACGCAGTATTTT
. | many | TRBJ2-3 | TRBV7-3 | CASSARAGASTDTQYF | TGTGCCAGCAGCGCCCGGGCAGGGGCTAGCACAGATACGCAGTATTTT
TRBD1 | many | TRBJ2-3 | TRBV5-6 | CASSLVGDRKTDTQYF | TGTGCCAGCAGCTTAGTAGGGGACAGAAAAACAGATACGCAGTATTTT
. | many | TRBJ1-2 | TRBV11-2 | CASSFGRGLNYGYTF | TGTGCCAGCAGCTTTGGCAGGGGATTGAACTATGGCTACACCTTC
. | many | TRBJ2-5 | TRBV7-2 | CASSQLVRETQYF | TGTGCCAGCAGCCAACTAGTACGGGAGACCCAGTACTTC
. | many | TRBJ1-1 | TRBV5-6 | CASSLGQKVVNTEAFF | TGTGCCAGCAGCTTGGGACAGAAGGTTGTTAACACTGAAGCTTTCTTT